This passage covers 24 T cell receptor beta chains from one sample sequenced in a study of control samples from healthy donors and cancer patients. Sequenced by immunoSEQ multiplex PCR; TCRdb stores in-frame clones only, minus some. The repertoire holds approximately 100,000 clones, around 89% seen once, with approximately 19% in the top ten. Material: PBMCs. These receptors were obtained from a man aged 55 to 70 with lung cancer.

V gene TRBV29-1 combines with J gene TRBJ1-4, with unresolved D. CDR1 is SQVTM and CDR2 is ANQGSEA in the germline V gene. V dropped 5 bases and J dropped 11 bases, with 12 bases sitting between them. The CDR3 spans 11 residues. The CDR3 here is CSVFNGGKLFF. The CDR3 DNA sequence: TGCAGCGTTTTTAACGGAGGGAAACTGTTTTTT.

The CDR3 is CASSYSNRGQAFF. The CDR3 DNA sequence: TGTGCCAGCAGTTACTCGAACAGGGGGCAAGCTTTCTTT. V usage is TRBV6-2 or TRBV6-3 and J usage is TRBJ1-1, with 9 positions matching TRBD1. The germline gives CDR1 MNHEY, CDR2 SVGEGT. CDR3 length equals 13 residues. Trimming removed 0 bases from V and 9 bases from J; junction bases left unmatched: 2.

V and J are TRBV7-9 and TRBJ2-3, with D possibly being TRBD1 or TRBD2 (5 bases each). The CDR3 covers 15 residues. CDR1 and CDR2 from the germline V gene are SEHNR and FQNEAQ (reference sequence). With 5 bases removed from V and 2 bases from J, the gap between germline ends came to 14 bases. CDR3 protein: CASSPRGRDTDTQYF. CDR3 bases: TGTGCCAGCAGCCCCCGGGGCAGGGACACAGATACGCAGTATTTT.

V is TRBV5-4 and J is TRBJ2-6; D not certain. V was cut by 0 bases and J by 2 bases, with 9 bases left in between. Looked up from germline, CDR1 is SGHNT and CDR2 is YYREEE (reference sequence). The CDR3 covers 16 residues. CDR3 DNA sequence: TGTGCCAGCAGCTTGGTTGGGCAGGCTGGGGCCAACGTCCTGACTTTC. It translates to CASSLVGQAGANVLTF.

This clone has only a few counts. The chain couples TRBV12-5 to TRBJ1-1; D is unresolved. Germline loops: CDR1 LGHNT, CDR2 FRNRAP. This CDR3 comprises 14 residues. Trimming pared 2 bases from V and 1 base from J, leaving 8 bases between. CDR3 region: CASGLSIGNTEAFF. In DNA, the CDR3 is TGTGCTAGTGGTTTGTCCATTGGGAACACTGAAGCTTTCTTT.

This chain connects TRBV5-6 to TRBJ2-2; D might be TRBD2 (5 bases). Germline V gene lookup returns CDR1 SGHDT and CDR2 YYEEEE. The CDR3 runs 15 residues. V was clipped by 1 base and J by 4 bases, with 11 bases between them. CDR3 amino acids: CASSLLDFLTGELFF. Written as DNA, the CDR3 is TGTGCCAGCAGCTTGTTGGACTTCCTCACCGGGGAGCTGTTTTTT.

This chain connects TRBV30 to TRBJ2-2; a weak D match, TRBD1 (6 bases). The V end lost 0 bases, the J end lost 7 bases, and 15 bases lay between the germline ends. CDR1 is GTSNPN and CDR2 is SVGIG in the germline V gene (reference sequence). This CDR3 is 15 amino acids long. The CDR3 here is CAWSVGAGLIGELFF. The CDR3 nucleotides are TGTGCCTGGAGTGTGGGGGCCGGTTTAATCGGGGAGCTGTTTTTT.

The chain is built from TRBV7-9 and TRBJ1-6, with 7 bases identical to TRBD1. The germline V gene encodes CDR1 SEHNR and CDR2 FQNEAQ (reference sequence). J gave up 7 bases and V 0 bases, and 6 bases lay outside the gene matches. CDR3 length: 16 amino acids. The DNA for the CDR3 is TGTGCCAGCAGCTTAGCGCCGGCAGGGGGGAATTCACCCCTCCACTTT. Translation gives CASSLAPAGGNSPLHF.

The chain couples TRBV10-3 to TRBJ1-3; 7 positions agree with TRBD1. Germline V gene data show CDR1 as ENHRY and CDR2 as SYGVKD. The V and J ends lost 4 bases and 0 bases, in that order; junction bases with no gene match: 6. The CDR3 loop spans 16 amino acids. The CDR3 nucleotides are TGTGCCATCAGTGGGGGGGACAGCCGCTCTGGAAACACCATATATTTT. Its translation is CAISGGDSRSGNTIYF.

The rearrangement links TRBV24-1 to TRBJ2-2; TRBD1 matches 8 bases. The V and J ends lost 3 bases and 5 bases, in that order; junction bases with no gene match: 7. The CDR3 runs to 16 residues. Germline lookup yields CDR1 KGHDR and CDR2 SFDVKD. The CDR3 reads CATSDVLQGGTGELFF. CDR3 nucleotides: TGTGCCACCAGTGATGTCCTACAGGGGGGTACCGGGGAGCTGTTTTTT.

The chain combines TRBV6-5 with TRBJ2-4; D is tentatively TRBD1 or TRBD2 (6 bases each). The CDR3 extends over 14 amino acids. Trimming left V 5 bases short and J 8 bases short, with 16 bases between. The germline CDR1 and CDR2 sequences are MNHEY and SVGAGI. Here the CDR3 DNA reads TGTGCCAGCAGTCCGGCCTCCGGGGGCGACATTCAGTACTTC. The encoded protein is CASSPASGGDIQYF.

A single count supports this clone. V usage is TRBV5-1 and J usage is TRBJ2-2, with D possibly being TRBD1 (6 bases). Germline loops: CDR1 SGHRS, CDR2 YFSETQ. V shed 2 bases and J shed 5 bases, with 13 bases lying between them. This CDR3 is built from 15 residues. CDR3 sequence reads: CASSFTTGRTGELFF. CDR3 nucleotide sequence: TGCGCCAGCAGCTTTACGACAGGTCGAACCGGGGAGCTGTTTTTT.

This clone was observed a single time. The chain employs TRBV5-4 and TRBJ2-2; 7 bases align to TRBD2. V was pared by 3 bases and J by 0 bases, with 8 bases of the junction left unmatched. The CDR3 totals 17 residues. Germline CDR1 reads SGHNT; CDR2 reads YYREEE (reference sequence). CDR3 region: CASSWTRGPANTGELFF. The CDR3 DNA sequence: TGTGCCAGCAGCTGGACTAGGGGTCCCGCGAACACCGGGGAGCTGTTTTTT.

This clone was counted a single time. The chain uses TRBV5-1 and TRBJ2-3, with a tentative D call TRBD1 (5 bases). V was clipped by 3 bases and J by 0 bases, with 8 bases between them. Germline assignment: CDR1 SGHRS and CDR2 YFSETQ. The CDR3 consists of 14 residues. The chain's CDR3 is CASSWTSSTDTQYF. The CDR3, as DNA: TGCGCCAGCAGCTGGACATCTAGCACAGATACGCAGTATTTT.

This chain uses TRBV5-1 with TRBJ2-3; 9 bases line up with TRBD2. The trim removed 0 bases at V and 6 bases at J, leaving 11 bases unmatched. The germline gives CDR1 SGHRS, CDR2 YFSETQ. This CDR3 comprises 17 residues. CDR3 protein: CASSLVPSGDTVDTQYF. The DNA for the CDR3 is TGCGCCAGCAGCTTGGTCCCTAGCGGGGATACGGTGGATACGCAGTATTTT.

This sequence joins TRBV3-1 (or the pseudogene TRBV3-2) and TRBJ2-1, with D unresolved. CDR1 and CDR2 (germline): LGHDT, YNNKEL (reference sequence). The CDR3 totals 12 residues. The germline V and J ends were trimmed by 4 bases and 6 bases, with 7 bases remaining between them. This CDR3 is CASSRSVNEQFF. For the CDR3, the DNA is TGTGCCAGCAGCCGGTCGGTCAATGAGCAGTTCTTC.

This clone was counted only a few times. V and J are TRBV5-5 and TRBJ2-7; D is unclear. V was trimmed by 0 bases and J by 2 bases, leaving 6 bases between them. CDR1 is SGHKS, CDR2 YYEKEE, per germline (reference sequence). CDR3 size: 13 residues. CDR3 sequence (DNA): TGTGCCAGCAGCTTGGAGTTTACCTACGAGCAGTACGTC. Protein: CASSLEFTYEQYV.

V gene TRBV5-4 combines with J gene TRBJ2-7; D unresolved. The CDR3 is made up of 12 amino acids. Germline CDR1 SGHNT, CDR2 YYREEE (reference sequence). V lost 0 bases, J lost 4 bases, and 5 bases lay in between. This CDR3 is CASSLDDYEQYV. Here the CDR3 DNA reads TGTGCCAGCAGCTTGGACGATTACGAGCAGTACGTC.

The CDR3 DNA follows: TGTGCCAGCAGCTTACTTGGGGGAGGCGAGACCCAGTACTTC. This gives the protein CASSLLGGGETQYF. The chain links TRBV7-2 to TRBJ2-5; TRBD2 might be the D (6 bases). Trimming cost V 2 bases and J 5 bases, with 12 bases left between them. Germline V lookup: CDR1 SGHTA, CDR2 FQGNSA. CDR3 size: 14 residues.

The V call is TRBV4-2, the J call TRBJ1-1; no definite D call. This CDR3 is 16 amino acids long. V gave up 2 bases and J gave up 4 bases, with 17 bases separating them. Germline CDR1 LGHNA, CDR2 YNFKEQ. Written as DNA, the CDR3 is TGTGCCAGCAGCCAACCGACGGCCAGTGGAGGCACTGAAGCTTTCTTT. Its translation is CASSQPTASGGTEAFF.

This clone has only one observation. CDR3 in DNA: TGTGCCAGCAGCGTTCATCTGGACGGCACTTCGGATGGCTACACCTTC. Translated, it gives CASSVHLDGTSDGYTF. The genes are TRBV9 and TRBJ1-2; D not certain. Per germline, CDR1 SGDLS and CDR2 YYNGEE. V lost 2 bases and J lost 6, with 20 bases in between. The CDR3 covers 16 residues.

This chain links TRBV5-4 with TRBJ2-1; D may correspond to TRBD1 or TRBD2 (5 bases each). This CDR3 has 15 residues. Germline assignment: CDR1 SGHNT and CDR2 YYREEE (reference sequence). V lost 3 bases to trimming and J lost 7 bases, with 17 bases between them. CDR3 protein: CASSSRVFTGNEQFF. The CDR3 nucleotides read TGTGCCAGCAGCTCCAGGGTATTTACGGGGAATGAGCAGTTCTTC.

The V call is TRBV13, the J call TRBJ2-3; D is ambiguous. Trimming left V 1 base short and J 3 bases short, with 11 bases between. CDR1 and CDR2 (germline): PRHDT, FYEKMQ (reference sequence). This CDR3 is 15 amino acids long. CDR3: CASSLEGVRTDTQYF. Written as DNA, the CDR3 is TGTGCCAGCAGCTTAGAGGGTGTGAGGACAGATACGCAGTATTTT.

The CDR3 DNA reads as TGCGCCAGCAGCCTCGAGGTAACCGGGGAGCTGTTTTTT. This sequence encodes CASSLEVTGELFF. This rearrangement joins TRBV5-1 to TRBJ2-2; the D is unclear. This CDR3 comprises 13 residues. V shed 4 bases and J shed 5 bases, with 9 bases lying between them. Looked up from germline, CDR1 is SGHRS and CDR2 is YFSETQ.